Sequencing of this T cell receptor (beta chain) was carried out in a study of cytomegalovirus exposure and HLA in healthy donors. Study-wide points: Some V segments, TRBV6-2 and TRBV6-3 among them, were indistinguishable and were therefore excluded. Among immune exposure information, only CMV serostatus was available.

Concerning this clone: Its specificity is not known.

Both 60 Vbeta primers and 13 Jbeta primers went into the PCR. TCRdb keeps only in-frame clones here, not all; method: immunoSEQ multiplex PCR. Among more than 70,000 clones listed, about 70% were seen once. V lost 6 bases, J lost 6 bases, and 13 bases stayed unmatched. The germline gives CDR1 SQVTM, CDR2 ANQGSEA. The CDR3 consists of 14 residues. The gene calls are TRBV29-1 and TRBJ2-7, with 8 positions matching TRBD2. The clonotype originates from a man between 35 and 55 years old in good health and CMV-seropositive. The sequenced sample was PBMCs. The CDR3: CSVTPGGVLGEQYF. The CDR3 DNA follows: TGCAGCGTGACCCCCGGGGGGGTACTAGGCGAGCAGTACTTC.